This T cell receptor (beta chain) appears in the sequencing data of a study of blood T cells in healthy people across ages. There are 15 residues in the CDR3. The V gene end was trimmed by 5 bases and the J gene end by 4 bases; junction bases not matched to a gene: 7. The germline V gene encodes CDR1 MGHRA and CDR2 YSYEKL. Next came a second PCR, run for 7 to 11 cycles, which used a sample-barcoded 5' primer along with a J-beta primer mix. A single record per CDR3 protein comes from TCRdb applying MiXCR to the 5' RACE reads. Counted here are 850,000 to 1,000,000 distinct CDR3 sequences, roughly 47% occurring once; the ten biggest clones make up over 20%. Only a few counts were recorded for this clonotype.

This sequence originates from a woman aged 60-75 years in good health. V usage is TRBV4-1 and J usage is TRBJ2-5; 10 bases fit TRBD1. Sample: blood. This chain's CDR3 is CASSAGDRGRETQYF. CDR3 sequence (DNA): TGCGCCAGCAGCGCGGGGGACAGGGGTCGAGAGACCCAGTACTTC.